This TCR beta chain comes out of a study of regulatory T cells in long-lasting Graves disease. The CDR3 runs 14 residues. Looked up from germline, CDR1 is DFQATT and CDR2 is SNEGSKA (reference sequence). As to time point: newly diagnosed GD, antithyroid drugs for less than 3 months. RNA isolated from PBMCs was used to make the TCR library. According to the study, TCR beta libraries were built with iRepertoire HTBI primers and CDR3-region Arm-PCR. TCRdb ran MiXCR on the multiplex PCR reads and lists one entry per CDR3 protein. The sample contains 200,000 to 250,000 distinct CDR3 sequences, around 16% of which appear only once.

The chain carries TRBV20-1 and TRBJ2-7; D is unresolved. The sample in question was peripheral blood mononuclear cells (PBMCs), obtained at new diagnosis, from a patient treated with antithyroid drugs. The clonotype was recovered from a female donor with Graves disease. The CDR3 DNA follows: TGCAGCATACGAACTCGTCGTAATACCTACGAGCAGTACTTC. It yields the protein CSIRTRRNTYEQYF.